The present entry profiles one T cell receptor (beta chain) with its context. Its antigen is not yet known. It has no much larger one-base neighbor in the sample; base qualities were not kept. The entry originates in a study of cytomegalovirus exposure and HLA in healthy donors (TCRdb year 2017). For the wider study: An earlier analysis of fewer than 750 of the donors reported under 300 Gb of sequence data and around 100 million unique TCR beta sequences obtained from about 179 million T cells. Roughly five DR-DQ haplotypes were treated as single units for association and clustering because of strong linkage in the cohort. A later genetic analysis used genome-wide SNP genotypes for about three fifths of the roughly 700 donors, treating that subset as a discovery cohort. An early release covering some 640 HLA-typed donors comprised approximately 290 gigabases of sequencing data and around 86 million unique TCR sequences. Every discovery cohort repertoire had been produced on one sequencing platform. Among some 410 genotyped donors of the cohort, an average of 235,054 unique TCR beta nucleotide sequences were sequenced per donor, around 18% of them non-productive. An earlier analysis of around 540 of the donors applied high-throughput TCR beta sequencing to assess whether each TCR beta V gene segment acted as functional or pseudogenic. The T cell repertoires of some 670 subjects were profiled by immunosequencing and related to cytomegalovirus serostatus. The study aimed to test whether signatures of past pathogen exposure could be identified by cataloging public T cell receptors. Donor age, sex, ethnicity and CMV serostatus were compiled alongside the repertoire data. Typing coverage differed by locus: A, B, C, DRB1 and DQB1 were typed in about 620-630 donors, DQA1 in 522, DPA1 in approximately 610, and DPB1 in approximately 450. Both class I and class II loci were covered by HLA typing, at four-digit resolution. A later analysis re-examined previously published TCR beta repertoires from over 500 donors and added high-resolution HLA genotyping to investigate patterns of TCR occurrence. In addition to the first cohort of approximately 650 subjects, a separate validation cohort of approximately 120 different subjects was used. Of the roughly 410 genotyped donors, 80% to 90% were placed in the genetic ancestry cluster associated with self-reported Caucasian donors. Rather than using new phenotypic data, the later analysis identified candidate immune exposures from TCR beta sequences and from how often those sequences occurred across donors. To predict cytomegalovirus infection status, the study brought together high-throughput TCR immunosequencing, statistical association of individual TCRs with disease status, and machine learning. General study outcomes and caveats: Linkage disequilibrium might explain the correlated functional status among segregating V segments, but an unknown experimental factor could not be ruled out. A further reported finding was that TCR beta sequences accurately predicted the HLA-A and HLA-B alleles for most subjects in the first cohort. V-gene and J-gene trimming of TCR beta chains was associated with a missense DCLRE1C variant in a later genetic analysis, and the association was replicated in an independent cohort. The study gave a list of about 170 TCR beta chains associated with cytomegalovirus. Because HLA typing was unavailable for some donors at each locus, only the typed subset was used in association tests. Roughly uniform sequencing depth across donors was assumed in presence/absence analyses, although this assumption may not hold. Immune exposure information for the cohort was limited to CMV serostatus. Some IMGT-functional V segments, including TRBV6-2 and TRBV6-3, could not be told apart with the 87-base-pair reads, so those segments were excluded. A later analysis found that TCR association rates varied across HLA loci, with DRB1 alleles showing the most associated TCRs and HLA-C alleles the fewest. The classifier was reported to diagnose cytomegalovirus status with high specificity and sensitivity in both the original cohort and the validation cohort. A group of highly shared sequence variants was considered likely to be a technical artifact of the sequencing pipeline. A later analysis reported that several top co-occurrence clusters appeared linked to parvovirus B19, influenza, CMV and Epstein-Barr virus. In a later analysis, HLA-associated TCR beta chains showed more clonal expansion and lower generation probabilities than non-associated chains that were equally common. In a later analysis, most CMV-associated TCR beta chains were found to appear HLA-restricted, with HLA associations seemingly driven largely by CMV exposure. The cohort was sequenced for TCR beta chains only, and without alpha or paired-chain data the features that could be detected were limited. The earlier analysis of 587 of the donors excluded around 17 rarely observed V segments, including chromosome 9 orphons, because counts were too low. It was suggested by the authors that the approach could potentially be generalized to other disease states and immunological phenotypes. In vitro tests confirmed that a few of the cytomegalovirus-associated TCR beta chains recognize cytomegalovirus antigens. Broadly in line with IMGT annotations, most TCR beta V segments showed up in productive rearrangements about 90% or about 30% of the time in an earlier analysis of around 550 of the donors. In a later analysis, 16,951 TCR beta sequences were associated with specific HLA alleles at a false discovery rate of 0.05. Across donors, most TCR sequences were observed very rarely, whereas some public TCRs were present in many individuals. A later genetic analysis reported fewer N-insertions in productive TCRs among donors in an Asian-associated ancestry cluster than the roughly 700-donor mean. Strong co-occurrence of HLA alleles, especially DR and DQ, made assigning TCR associations to individual alleles difficult.

The library was built by means of the immunoSEQ multiplex PCR assay. For the multiplex PCR, a mixture combining 60 forward primers for TCR Vbeta segments and 13 reverse primers for TCR Jbeta segments was used. The CDR3 region of rearranged TCR beta genes was amplified from genomic DNA by a multiplex PCR assay. The amplified TCR beta libraries were sequenced on the Illumina HiSeq System as 87-base-pair reads. Per the source publication's procedure: In a later analysis, roughly 80 million unique TCR beta chains were counted across the 500 to 700 repertoires, and about 10 million of these chains were shared by at least two donors. A nearest-neighbor algorithm error-corrected the raw reads and collapsed the reads into unique sequences, merging closely related sequences to remove PCR and sequencing errors. CDR3 sequences were aligned to IMGT reference sequences to assign V, D and J gene segments. Each retained sequence needed at least a six-nucleotide match to both a V gene segment and a J gene segment. Rearrangements were classified as productive when the CDR3 lacked stop codons and remained in frame with V and J, and all other rearrangements were classified as non-productive. Following IMGT convention, CDR3 was defined as the stretch from the second conserved V-encoded cysteine to the conserved J-encoded phenylalanine. In an earlier analysis of some 550 of the donors, sequences lacking an unambiguous match to a single V gene segment were excluded. In an earlier analysis of approximately 590 of the donors, V segments were called functional above 56.7% productive rearrangements and were called segregating when the between-donor standard deviation exceeded 5%. To diagnose cytomegalovirus status from the catalog of TCR beta chain sequences, a statistical classification framework was built. In a later analysis, V and J genes were assigned by comparing TCR nucleotide sequences against IMGT/GENE-DB human TR gene sequences. A later analysis assigned CDR3 sequences and most-parsimonious VDJ recombination scenarios with the TCRdist pipeline. In a later analysis, every TCR beta chain was defined by the combination of its CDR3 amino acid sequence and its V-gene family, and reads without a unique V-gene family were dropped. To address suspected cross-contamination and a sequencing artifact, a later analysis removed 450 to 700 highly shared, low-generation-probability nucleotide sequences. In a later analysis, a clonal expansion index was calculated for each public chain from normalized within-repertoire ranks of inferred template counts. Generation probabilities in a later analysis came from a VDJ recombination model fitted to out-of-frame rearrangements, and those results were checked against IGoR. In a later analysis, hypergeometric tests were used to score TCR-TCR, TCR-HLA and TCR-CMV co-occurrence, with a repertoire-size bias correction applied to TCR pairs. False discovery rates were estimated in a later analysis by permuting HLA or CMV assignments 20 times. In a later analysis, co-occurring TCRs were grouped with DBSCAN, and TCRdist sequence similarity was added when clustering was performed within HLA-allele-positive subsets. Co-occurrence clustering excluded repertoires with fewer than 30,000 or more than 120,000 public chains, plus five with anomalous nucleotide sharing. The table was pulled from immuneACCESS by TCRdb, which kept in-frame rearrangements only. Such tables lose some clones; where checked, under half of the loss comes from unresolved V genes, and the rest has no known cause. The DNA was the basis for D and trimming; V, J and clone size are from that table. This sample lists around 130,000 clones; about 77% were detected once. The ten largest clones represent around 1.2% of the sample.

In total, approximately 690 healthy bone marrow donors made up the cohort. At the time of sampling, every cohort member was nominally healthy, though immune exposures that went unrecorded were likely present. The donor was CMV seronegative and belonged to the group of 352 seronegative cohort members. A peripheral blood sample was provided by each donor, and peripheral blood mononuclear cells were used for TCR beta sequencing. Genomic DNA extraction from the blood cell samples was performed with the Qiagen DNeasy Blood Extraction Kit. The cysteine opens and the phenylalanine closes a CDR3 of 15 amino acids. The kept DNA is CDR3 alone, 45 bases in frame from the first base. Here V drops 2 bases and J drops 4 bases, and the junction holds 1 base not matched to any gene. CDR1 ENHRY and CDR2 SYGVKD are derived from the germline V gene.

Sequencing was performed on PBMCs. The TCR originated in a man aged 50 or older in good health and CMV-seronegative. This sequence uses TRBV10-3 and TRBJ1-6, with 8 central nucleotides matching TRBD1. The CDR3 region reads CAISEGDRYNSPLHF. The nucleotide sequence is TGTGCCATCAGTGAGGGGGACAGGTATAATTCACCCCTCCACTTT.